The T cell receptor (beta chain) under discussion was sequenced for a study of shared clonotypes between healthy human individuals. V dropped 8 bases and J dropped 6 bases, with 12 bases sitting between them. The germline CDR1 and CDR2 sequences are SGHAT and FQNNGV. The CDR3 length is 12 residues. Those who donated were healthy HIV-negative adults, with no recent acute infections or vaccinations reported. CD45RA+ naive and CD45RA-negative memory subsets were separated from CD4+ cells. Clones were sequenced by immunoSEQ multiplex PCR, and TCRdb holds only the in-frame ones, with some missing. The sample contains fewer than 1.6 million clones, approximately 98.5% of which appear only once.

The rearrangement joins TRBV11-2 to TRBJ2-3; the D call may be TRBD1 or TRBD2 (6 bases each). This clonotype originated in a man aged 30 to 39 in good health. The sample taken for sequencing was naive CD4+ T cells sorted from blood. Subset specified: CD45RA+ positively selected. Written as DNA, the CDR3 is TGTGCCAGCCGCAGGGGACTGGATACGCAGTATTTT. As protein: CASRRGLDTQYF.